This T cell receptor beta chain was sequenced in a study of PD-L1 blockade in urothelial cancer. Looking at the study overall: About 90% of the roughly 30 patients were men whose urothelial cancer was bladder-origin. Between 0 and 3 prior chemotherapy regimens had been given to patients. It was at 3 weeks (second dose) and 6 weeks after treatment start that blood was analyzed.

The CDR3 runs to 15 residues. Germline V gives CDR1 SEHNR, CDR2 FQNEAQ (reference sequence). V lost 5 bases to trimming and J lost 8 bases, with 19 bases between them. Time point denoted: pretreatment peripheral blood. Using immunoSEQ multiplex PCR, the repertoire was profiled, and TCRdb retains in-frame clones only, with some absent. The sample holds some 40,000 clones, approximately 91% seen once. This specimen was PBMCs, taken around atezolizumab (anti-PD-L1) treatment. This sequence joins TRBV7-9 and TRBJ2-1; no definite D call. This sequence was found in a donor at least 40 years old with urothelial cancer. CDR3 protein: CASSPLLGLGDEQFF. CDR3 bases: TGTGCCAGCAGCCCCCTTTTGGGCCTGGGTGATGAGCAGTTCTTC.